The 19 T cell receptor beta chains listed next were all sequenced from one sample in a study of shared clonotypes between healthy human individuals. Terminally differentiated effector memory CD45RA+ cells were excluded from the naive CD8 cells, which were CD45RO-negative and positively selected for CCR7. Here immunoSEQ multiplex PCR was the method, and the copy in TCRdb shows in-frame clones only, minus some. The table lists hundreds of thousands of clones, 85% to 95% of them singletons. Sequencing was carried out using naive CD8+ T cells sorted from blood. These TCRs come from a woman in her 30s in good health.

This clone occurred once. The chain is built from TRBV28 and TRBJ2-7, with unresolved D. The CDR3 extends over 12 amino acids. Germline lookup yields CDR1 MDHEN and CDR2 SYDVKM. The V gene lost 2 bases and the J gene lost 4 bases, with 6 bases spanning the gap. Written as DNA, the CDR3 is TGTGCCAGCAGTTTACAGAAATACGAGCAGTACTTC. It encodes CASSLQKYEQYF.

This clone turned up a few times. CDR3 DNA sequence: TGTGCCAGCAGTCCCCGGGACAGGTCTTTCAATCAGCCCCAGCATTTT. Protein: CASSPRDRSFNQPQHF. The gene calls are TRBV27 and TRBJ1-5; 8 nucleotides match TRBD1. The CDR3 has 16 amino acids. The germline V gene has CDR1 MNHEY and CDR2 SMNVEV (reference sequence). The J segment lost 3 bases and the V segment lost 5 bases, leaving 9 bases of the junction unmatched.

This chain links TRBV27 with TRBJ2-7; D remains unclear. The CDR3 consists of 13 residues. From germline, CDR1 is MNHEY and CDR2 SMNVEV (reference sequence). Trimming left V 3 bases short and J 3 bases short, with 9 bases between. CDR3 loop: CASSFGWSYEQYF. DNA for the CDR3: TGTGCCAGCAGTTTCGGATGGAGCTACGAGCAGTACTTC.

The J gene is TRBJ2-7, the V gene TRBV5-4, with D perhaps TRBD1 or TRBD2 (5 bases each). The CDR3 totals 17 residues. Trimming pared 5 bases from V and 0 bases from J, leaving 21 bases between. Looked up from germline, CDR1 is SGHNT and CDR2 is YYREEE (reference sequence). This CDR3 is CASSRSNRGHSSYEQYF. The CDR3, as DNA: TGTGCCAGCAGTCGTAGCAACCGGGGCCACAGCTCCTACGAGCAGTACTTC. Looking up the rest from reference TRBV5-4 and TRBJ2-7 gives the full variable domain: ETGVTQSPTHLIKTRGQQVTLRCSSQSGHNTVSWYQQALGQGPQFIFQYYREEENGRGNFPPRFSGLQFPNYSSELNVNALELDDSALYLCASSRSNRGHSSYEQYFGPGTRLTVT.

The CDR3 spells CASSLDKNNEQFF. CDR3 nucleotide sequence: TGTGCCAGCAGCTTAGATAAAAACAATGAGCAGTTCTTC. The V call is TRBV7-7, the J call TRBJ2-1, with D uncertain. The CDR3 is 13 residues long. Looked up from germline, CDR1 is SSHAT and CDR2 is FNYEAQ (reference sequence). Between the trimmed V and J ends, which lost 1 base and 5 bases, there was a span of 6 bases.

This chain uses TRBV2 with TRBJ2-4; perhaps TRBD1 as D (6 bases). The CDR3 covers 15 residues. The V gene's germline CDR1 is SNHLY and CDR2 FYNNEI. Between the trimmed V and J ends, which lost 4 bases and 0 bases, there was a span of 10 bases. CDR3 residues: CASSGGPLAKNIQYF. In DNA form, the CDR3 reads TGTGCCAGCAGTGGGGGGCCGCTAGCCAAAAACATTCAGTACTTC.

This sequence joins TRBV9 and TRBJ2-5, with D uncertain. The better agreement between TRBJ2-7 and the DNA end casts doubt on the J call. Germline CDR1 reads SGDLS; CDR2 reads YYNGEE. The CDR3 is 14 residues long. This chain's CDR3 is CASSVGVSSYEQYF. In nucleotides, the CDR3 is TGTGCCAGCAGCGTTGGGGTTAGCTCCTACGAGCAGTACTTC.

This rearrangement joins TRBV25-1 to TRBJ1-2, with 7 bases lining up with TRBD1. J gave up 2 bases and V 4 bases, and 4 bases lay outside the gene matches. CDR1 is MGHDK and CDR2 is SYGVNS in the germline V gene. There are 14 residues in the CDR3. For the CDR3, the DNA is TGTGCCAGCAGTGCACAGGGGATAAACTATGGCTACACCTTC. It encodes CASSAQGINYGYTF.

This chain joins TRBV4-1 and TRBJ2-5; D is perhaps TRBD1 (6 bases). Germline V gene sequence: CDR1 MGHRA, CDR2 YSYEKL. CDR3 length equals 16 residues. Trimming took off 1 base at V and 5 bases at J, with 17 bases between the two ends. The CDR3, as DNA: TGCGCCAGCAGCCAAGGGACAGCCCAAACCGAGGAGACCCAGTACTTC. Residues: CASSQGTAQTEETQYF.

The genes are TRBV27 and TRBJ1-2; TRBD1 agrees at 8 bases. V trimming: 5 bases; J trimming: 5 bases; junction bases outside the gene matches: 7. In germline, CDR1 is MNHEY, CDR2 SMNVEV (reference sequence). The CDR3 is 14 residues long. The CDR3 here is CASSPGQGNYGYTF. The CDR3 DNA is TGTGCCAGCAGTCCCGGACAGGGCAATTATGGCTACACCTTC.

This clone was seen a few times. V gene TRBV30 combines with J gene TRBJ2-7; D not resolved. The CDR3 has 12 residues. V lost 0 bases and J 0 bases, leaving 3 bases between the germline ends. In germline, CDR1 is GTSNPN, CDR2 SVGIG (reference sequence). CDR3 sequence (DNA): TGTGCCTGGAGTGTCTACTCCTACGAGCAGTACTTC. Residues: CAWSVYSYEQYF.

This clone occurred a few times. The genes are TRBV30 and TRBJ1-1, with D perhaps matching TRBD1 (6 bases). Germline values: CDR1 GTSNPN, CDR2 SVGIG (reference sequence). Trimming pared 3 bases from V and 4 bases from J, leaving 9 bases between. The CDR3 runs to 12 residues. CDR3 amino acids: CAWRGGGTEAFF. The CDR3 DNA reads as TGTGCCTGGAGGGGGGGCGGCACTGAAGCTTTCTTT.

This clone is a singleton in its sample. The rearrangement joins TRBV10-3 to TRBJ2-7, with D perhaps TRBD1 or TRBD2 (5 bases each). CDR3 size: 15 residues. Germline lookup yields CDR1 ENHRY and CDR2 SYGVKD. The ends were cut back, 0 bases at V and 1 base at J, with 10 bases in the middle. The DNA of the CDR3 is TGTGCCATCAGTGAGTCGGGGACCGCTTCCTACGAGCAGTACTTC. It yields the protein CAISESGTASYEQYF.

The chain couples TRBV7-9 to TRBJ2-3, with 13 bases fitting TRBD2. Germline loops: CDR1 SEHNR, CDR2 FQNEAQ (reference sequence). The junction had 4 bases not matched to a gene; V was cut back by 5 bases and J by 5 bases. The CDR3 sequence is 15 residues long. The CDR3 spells CASSTLAGGGDTQYF. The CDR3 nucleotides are TGTGCCAGCAGCACACTAGCGGGAGGGGGAGATACGCAGTATTTT.

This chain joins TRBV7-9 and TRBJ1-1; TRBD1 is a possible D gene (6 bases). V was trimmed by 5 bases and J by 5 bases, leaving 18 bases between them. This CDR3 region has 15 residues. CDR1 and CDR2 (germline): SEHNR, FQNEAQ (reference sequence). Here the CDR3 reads CASSPLAGAWTEAFF. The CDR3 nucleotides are TGTGCCAGCAGCCCCCTAGCGGGGGCCTGGACTGAAGCTTTCTTT.

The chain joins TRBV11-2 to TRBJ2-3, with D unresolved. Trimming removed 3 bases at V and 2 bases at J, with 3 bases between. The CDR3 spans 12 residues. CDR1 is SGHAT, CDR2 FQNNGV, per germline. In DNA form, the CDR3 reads TGTGCCAGCAGCTTTCCCACAGATACGCAGTATTTT. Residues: CASSFPTDTQYF.

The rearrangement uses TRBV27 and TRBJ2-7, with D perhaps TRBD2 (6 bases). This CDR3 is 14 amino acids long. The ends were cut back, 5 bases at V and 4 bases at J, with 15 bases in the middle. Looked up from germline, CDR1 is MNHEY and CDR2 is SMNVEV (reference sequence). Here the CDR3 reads CASSEETSLYEQYF. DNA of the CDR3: TGTGCCAGCAGTGAAGAGACTAGTCTTTACGAGCAGTACTTC.

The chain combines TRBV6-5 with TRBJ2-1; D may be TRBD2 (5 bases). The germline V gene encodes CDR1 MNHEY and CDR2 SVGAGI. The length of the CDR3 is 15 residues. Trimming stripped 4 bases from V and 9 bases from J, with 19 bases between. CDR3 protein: CASSSGGGSIGEQFF. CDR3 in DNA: TGTGCCAGCAGTTCCGGCGGCGGGTCGATCGGTGAGCAGTTCTTC.

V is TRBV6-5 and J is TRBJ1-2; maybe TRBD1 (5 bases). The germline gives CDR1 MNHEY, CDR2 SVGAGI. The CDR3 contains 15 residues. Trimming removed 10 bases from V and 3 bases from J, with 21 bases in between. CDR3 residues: CATSNGGGMDYGYTF. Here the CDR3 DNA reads TGTGCCACCTCTAACGGCGGGGGAATGGACTATGGCTACACCTTC.